Listed below are T cell receptor beta chains from one sample, sequenced in a study of cytotoxic CD8 clonotypes in ibrutinib-treated CLL. TCRdb's table, derived via immunoSEQ multiplex PCR, lists solely in-frame clones and lacks some. The sample lists about 140,000 clones, 60% to 85% seen once, with 25% to 30% in the top ten. This specimen was PBMCs, taken after 12 months of ibrutinib treatment. Every receptor here comes from a human donor with chronic lymphocytic leukemia. CDR3s include the opening cysteine and the closing phenylalanine or tryptophan. Each record gives: J gene, V gene, clone size, D gene, CDR3 protein, CDR3 DNA. The D gene is left open where the match is weak. Part of the rows lack a size; the others show once, few, many or a class for expanded clones.

J gene: TRBJ2-1
V gene: TRBV19
clone size: -
D gene: TRBD1
CDR3 protein: CASSWGQEDNEQFF
CDR3 DNA: TGTGCCAGTAGTTGGGGACAGGAGGACAATGAGCAGTTCTTC

J gene: TRBJ2-1
V gene: TRBV11-2
clone size: -
D gene: TRBD2
CDR3 protein: CASSSTPGLASHEQFF
CDR3 DNA: TGTGCCAGCAGCTCTACCCCGGGACTAGCTTCCCATGAGCAGTTCTTC

J gene: TRBJ1-1
V gene: TRBV9
clone size: -
D gene: -
CDR3 protein: CASSVGAEAFF
CDR3 DNA: TGTGCCAGCAGCGTAGGGGCTGAAGCTTTCTTT

J gene: TRBJ2-1
V gene: TRBV18
clone size: -
D gene: TRBD1
CDR3 protein: CASSPAGTGGYNEQFF
CDR3 DNA: TGTGCCAGCTCACCAGCCGGGACAGGGGGGTACAATGAGCAGTTCTTC

J gene: TRBJ2-3
V gene: TRBV29-1
clone size: -
D gene: -
CDR3 protein: CSVFFTSTDTQYF
CDR3 DNA: TGCAGCGTCTTTTTCACTAGCACAGATACGCAGTATTTT

J gene: TRBJ2-7
V gene: TRBV6-5
clone size: -
D gene: TRBD1
CDR3 protein: CASRTGGSSYEQYF
CDR3 DNA: TGTGCCAGCAGGACAGGGGGTTCGTCCTACGAGCAGTACTTC

J gene: TRBJ2-7
V gene: TRBV6-6
clone size: once
D gene: TRBD2
CDR3 protein: CATQPGASGGAEQYF
CDR3 DNA: TGTGCCACCCAACCCGGGGCTAGCGGGGGGGCCGAGCAGTACTTC

J gene: TRBJ2-7
V gene: TRBV9
clone size: -
D gene: -
CDR3 protein: CASSVESGAGSYEQYF
CDR3 DNA: TGTGCCAGCAGCGTAGAGTCGGGGGCAGGTTCCTACGAGCAGTACTTC

J gene: TRBJ2-2
V gene: TRBV11-1
clone size: -
D gene: -
CDR3 protein: CASSLFDSNTGELFF
CDR3 DNA: TGTGCCAGCAGCTTATTTGACTCAAACACCGGGGAGCTGTTTTTT

J gene: TRBJ2-3
V gene: TRBV7-9
clone size: -
D gene: TRBD2
CDR3 protein: CASSLGGTSGPDTQYF
CDR3 DNA: TGTGCCAGCAGCTTAGGAGGGACTAGCGGGCCAGATACGCAGTATTTT

J gene: TRBJ1-2
V gene: TRBV28
clone size: -
D gene: TRBD1
CDR3 protein: CLSGGRYGYTF
CDR3 DNA: TGTTTATCAGGGGGTCGCTATGGCTACACCTTC

J gene: TRBJ2-5
V gene: TRBV25-1
clone size: -
D gene: TRBD2
CDR3 protein: CASSDFLRLAGQETQYF
CDR3 DNA: TGTGCCAGCAGTGATTTTTTACGACTAGCGGGGCAAGAGACCCAGTACTTC

J gene: TRBJ2-3
V gene: TRBV4-1
clone size: -
D gene: -
CDR3 protein: CASSQEPGYWSASTDTQYF
CDR3 DNA: TGCGCCAGCAGCCAAGAACCGGGCTATTGGAGCGCGAGCACAGATACGCAGTATTTT

J gene: TRBJ1-3
V gene: TRBV9
clone size: -
D gene: -
CDR3 protein: CASSAGLSGNTIYF
CDR3 DNA: TGTGCCAGCAGCGCAGGCCTCTCTGGAAACACCATATATTTT

J gene: TRBJ2-7
V gene: TRBV18
clone size: -
D gene: -
CDR3 protein: CASSPDSYEQYF
CDR3 DNA: TGTGCCAGCTCACCGGACAGCTACGAGCAGTACTTC

J gene: TRBJ2-3
V gene: TRBV7-9
clone size: -
D gene: TRBD2
CDR3 protein: CASSLGGGDLADTQYF
CDR3 DNA: TGTGCCAGCAGCTTAGGGGGAGGGGACCTTGCTGATACGCAGTATTTT

J gene: TRBJ2-1
V gene: TRBV5-1
clone size: -
D gene: TRBD2
CDR3 protein: CASSLEGLAEPGYNEQFF
CDR3 DNA: TGCGCCAGCAGCTTGGAGGGGCTAGCGGAACCAGGATACAATGAGCAGTTCTTC

J gene: TRBJ2-7
V gene: TRBV6-1
clone size: -
D gene: -
CDR3 protein: CASSNQGTYEQYF
CDR3 DNA: TGTGCCAGCAGTAACCAGGGAACTTACGAGCAGTACTTC

J gene: TRBJ1-2
V gene: TRBV28
clone size: -
D gene: -
CDR3 protein: CASSLAGAAYGYTF
CDR3 DNA: TGTGCCAGCAGTTTAGCGGGAGCGGCCTATGGCTACACCTTC

J gene: TRBJ2-7
V gene: TRBV18
clone size: -
D gene: -
CDR3 protein: CASSPAYEQYF
CDR3 DNA: TGTGCCAGCTCACCCGCTTACGAGCAGTACTTC

J gene: TRBJ2-7
V gene: TRBV4-2
clone size: once
D gene: TRBD2
CDR3 protein: CASSSHTGLAGTYEQYF
CDR3 DNA: TGTGCCAGCAGCTCCCATACAGGACTAGCGGGAACCTACGAGCAGTACTTC

J gene: TRBJ2-1
V gene: TRBV28
clone size: once
D gene: TRBD2
CDR3 protein: CASSPTAASGSVDEQFF
CDR3 DNA: TGTGCCAGCAGTCCAACGGCGGCTAGCGGGAGTGTGGATGAGCAGTTCTTC

J gene: TRBJ2-7
V gene: TRBV4-3
clone size: -
D gene: -
CDR3 protein: CASSQVPTLDEQYF
CDR3 DNA: TGCGCCAGCAGCCAAGTCCCGACCCTCGACGAGCAGTACTTC

J gene: TRBJ2-3
V gene: TRBV27
clone size: -
D gene: TRBD2
CDR3 protein: CASTLAGSTDTQYF
CDR3 DNA: TGTGCCAGCACCCTAGCGGGGAGCACAGATACGCAGTATTTT

J gene: TRBJ2-3
V gene: TRBV18
clone size: -
D gene: TRBD1
CDR3 protein: CASSFAGQGGDTQYF
CDR3 DNA: TGTGCCAGCTCCTTCGCCGGACAGGGCGGAGATACGCAGTATTTT

J gene: TRBJ1-1
V gene: TRBV6-5
clone size: -
D gene: -
CDR3 protein: CASSYLARNTEAFF
CDR3 DNA: TGTGCCAGCAGTTACCTTGCGAGGAACACTGAAGCTTTCTTT

J gene: TRBJ1-5
V gene: TRBV28
clone size: few
D gene: TRBD1
CDR3 protein: CASSTIGTGLTLVQHF
CDR3 DNA: TGTGCCAGCAGCACCATTGGGACAGGGCTAACTTTGGTTCAGCATTTT

J gene: TRBJ1-1
V gene: TRBV5-6
clone size: once
D gene: -
CDR3 protein: CASSLLVWVDTEAFF
CDR3 DNA: TGTGCCAGCAGCTTGCTCGTCTGGGTAGACACTGAAGCTTTCTTT

J gene: TRBJ1-1
V gene: TRBV30
clone size: few
D gene: -
CDR3 protein: CAWSITANTEAFF
CDR3 DNA: TGTGCCTGGAGTATCACAGCTAACACTGAAGCTTTCTTT

J gene: TRBJ2-1
V gene: TRBV10-3
clone size: -
D gene: -
CDR3 protein: CAISESSGLSSYNEQFF
CDR3 DNA: TGTGCCATCAGTGAGTCGTCCGGACTGAGCTCCTACAATGAGCAGTTCTTC

J gene: TRBJ2-5
V gene: TRBV5-4
clone size: -
D gene: -
CDR3 protein: CASSSPRGLQETQYF
CDR3 DNA: TGTGCCAGCAGCTCACCTCGGGGGCTGCAAGAGACCCAGTACTTC

J gene: TRBJ1-2
V gene: TRBV4-2
clone size: many
D gene: -
CDR3 protein: CASSQVVGQGNHYTF
CDR3 DNA: TGTGCCAGCAGCCAAGTGGTTGGCCAGGGTAATCACTACACCTTC

J gene: TRBJ2-1
V gene: TRBV7-2
clone size: -
D gene: TRBD2
CDR3 protein: CASSLGGTSGSNEQFF
CDR3 DNA: TGTGCCAGCAGCTTAGGGGGGACTAGCGGGAGTAATGAGCAGTTCTTC

J gene: TRBJ1-2
V gene: TRBV6-1
clone size: -
D gene: -
CDR3 protein: CASSNLGGLYGYTF
CDR3 DNA: TGTGCCAGCAGTAATCTGGGGGGCCTCTATGGCTACACCTTC

J gene: TRBJ1-1
V gene: TRBV4-1
clone size: -
D gene: -
CDR3 protein: CASSRGLNTEAFF
CDR3 DNA: TGCGCCAGCAGCCGGGGCCTTAACACTGAAGCTTTCTTT

J gene: TRBJ2-7
V gene: TRBV5-5
clone size: -
D gene: TRBD2
CDR3 protein: CASSLRTSGGYEQYF
CDR3 DNA: TGTGCCAGCAGCTTGCGAACTAGCGGGGGCTACGAGCAGTACTTC

J gene: TRBJ1-4
V gene: TRBV2
clone size: few
D gene: TRBD1
CDR3 protein: CASKSTTGLSEKLFF
CDR3 DNA: TGTGCCAGCAAATCAACGACAGGGTTGAGTGAAAAACTGTTTTTT

J gene: TRBJ1-2
V gene: TRBV6-6
clone size: -
D gene: TRBD1
CDR3 protein: CASSRDRASGYTF
CDR3 DNA: TGTGCCAGCAGTCGGGACAGGGCGAGTGGCTACACCTTC

J gene: TRBJ1-4
V gene: TRBV11-2
clone size: -
D gene: TRBD1
CDR3 protein: CASSLDRGGEKLFF
CDR3 DNA: TGTGCCAGCAGCCTAGACAGGGGGGGAGAAAAACTGTTTTTT

J gene: TRBJ2-7
V gene: TRBV27
clone size: -
D gene: TRBD2
CDR3 protein: CASRLGLAGGQYEQYF
CDR3 DNA: TGTGCCAGCAGACTAGGACTAGCGGGAGGGCAATACGAGCAGTACTTC

J gene: TRBJ2-7
V gene: TRBV21-1
clone size: -
D gene: -
CDR3 protein: CASSRGGPGSYEQYF
CDR3 DNA: TGTGCCAGCAGCAGAGGGGGGCCCGGCTCCTACGAGCAGTACTTC

J gene: TRBJ2-5
V gene: TRBV28
clone size: -
D gene: -
CDR3 protein: CASSLSGTKETQYF
CDR3 DNA: TGTGCCAGCAGTTTATCGGGTACCAAAGAGACCCAGTACTTC

J gene: TRBJ1-1
V gene: TRBV14
clone size: -
D gene: TRBD1
CDR3 protein: CASRLIRGPNTEAFF
CDR3 DNA: TGTGCCAGCAGACTAATCAGGGGGCCGAACACTGAAGCTTTCTTT

J gene: TRBJ2-1
V gene: TRBV9
clone size: -
D gene: -
CDR3 protein: CASSARDSLSSYNEQFF
CDR3 DNA: TGTGCCAGCAGCGCAAGGGACTCCTTAAGCTCCTACAATGAGCAGTTCTTC

J gene: TRBJ2-7
V gene: TRBV30
clone size: many
D gene: -
CDR3 protein: CAWSVWSVYEQYF
CDR3 DNA: TGTGCCTGGAGTGTATGGTCGGTTTACGAGCAGTACTTC

J gene: TRBJ1-4
V gene: TRBV2
clone size: -
D gene: -
CDR3 protein: CASRITREELATNEKLFF
CDR3 DNA: TGTGCCAGCAGAATCACCCGGGAGGAACTTGCAACTAATGAAAAACTGTTTTTT

J gene: TRBJ2-7
V gene: TRBV5-4
clone size: -
D gene: TRBD2
CDR3 protein: CASSLAGASGYEQYF
CDR3 DNA: TGTGCCAGCAGCTTGGCCGGAGCTAGCGGTTACGAGCAGTACTTC

J gene: TRBJ2-7
V gene: TRBV28
clone size: -
D gene: -
CDR3 protein: CASSLPGYEQYF
CDR3 DNA: TGTGCCAGCAGTCTCCCGGGGTACGAGCAGTACTTC

J gene: TRBJ2-5
V gene: TRBV11-2
clone size: -
D gene: TRBD2
CDR3 protein: CASSPGGIAGGPGQETQYF
CDR3 DNA: TGTGCCAGCAGCCCGGGAGGAATAGCGGGAGGGCCGGGGCAAGAGACCCAGTACTTC

J gene: TRBJ2-7
V gene: TRBV7-8
clone size: -
D gene: TRBD1
CDR3 protein: CASSPGQGSEQYF
CDR3 DNA: TGTGCCAGCAGTCCTGGACAGGGTAGCGAGCAGTACTTC

J gene: TRBJ2-1
V gene: TRBV7-9
clone size: -
D gene: TRBD2
CDR3 protein: CASSQAGGYLGEQFF
CDR3 DNA: TGTGCCAGCAGCCAAGCGGGAGGATACCTTGGTGAGCAGTTCTTC

J gene: TRBJ2-7
V gene: TRBV11-2
clone size: -
D gene: -
CDR3 protein: CASSLEGRTYEQYF
CDR3 DNA: TGTGCCAGCAGCTTAGAGGGGAGGACCTACGAGCAGTACTTC

J gene: TRBJ2-4
V gene: TRBV10-3
clone size: -
D gene: -
CDR3 protein: CAISEMEGLAKNIQYF
CDR3 DNA: TGTGCCATCAGTGAGATGGAGGGTCTAGCCAAAAACATTCAGTACTTC

J gene: TRBJ1-5
V gene: TRBV19
clone size: few
D gene: TRBD1
CDR3 protein: CASSIGTVNQPQHF
CDR3 DNA: TGTGCCAGTAGTATCGGGACAGTCAATCAGCCCCAGCATTTT

J gene: TRBJ1-5
V gene: TRBV2
clone size: -
D gene: TRBD1
CDR3 protein: CASRVRTGDQPQHF
CDR3 DNA: TGTGCCAGCAGGGTCAGGACAGGGGATCAGCCCCAGCATTTT

J gene: TRBJ2-6
V gene: TRBV2
clone size: -
D gene: -
CDR3 protein: CASSRGSGANVLTF
CDR3 DNA: TGTGCCAGCTCAAGGGGGTCTGGGGCCAACGTCCTGACTTTC

J gene: TRBJ2-1
V gene: TRBV2
clone size: -
D gene: -
CDR3 protein: CASSEGGTGYYEQFF
CDR3 DNA: TGTGCCAGCAGTGAAGGAGGAACAGGGTATTATGAGCAGTTCTTC